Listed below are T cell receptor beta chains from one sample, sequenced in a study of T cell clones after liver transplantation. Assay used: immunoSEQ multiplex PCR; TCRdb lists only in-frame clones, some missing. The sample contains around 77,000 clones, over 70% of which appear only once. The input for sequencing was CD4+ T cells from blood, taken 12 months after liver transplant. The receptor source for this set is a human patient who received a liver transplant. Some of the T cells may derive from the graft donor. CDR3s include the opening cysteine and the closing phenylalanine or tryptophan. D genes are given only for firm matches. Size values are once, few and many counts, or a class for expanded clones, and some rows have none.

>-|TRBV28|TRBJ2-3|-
TGTGCCAGCAGCTCCCCCCGGGGAGGGAGGGGGGATACGCAGTATTTT
CASSSPRGGRGDTQYF
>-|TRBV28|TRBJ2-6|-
TGTGCCAGCAGTATACTAAGTTACTCTGGGGCCAACGTCCTGACTTTC
CASSILSYSGANVLTF
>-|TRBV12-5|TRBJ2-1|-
TGTGCTAGTGGTCTGGGCGGTCCGGGGAGGAATGAGCAGTTCTTC
CASGLGGPGRNEQFF
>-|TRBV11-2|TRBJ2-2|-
TGTGCCAGCAGCTTAGGCATTAGCACCTCGAACACCGGGGAGCTGTTTTTT
CASSLGISTSNTGELFF
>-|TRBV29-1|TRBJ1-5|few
TGCAGCGTCCGACATGGCAATCAGCCCCAGCATTTT
CSVRHGNQPQHF
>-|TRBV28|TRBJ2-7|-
TGTGCCAGCAGCTTTTCGAACCGATACGAGCAGTACTTC
CASSFSNRYEQYF
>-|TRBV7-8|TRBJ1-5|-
TGTGCCAGCAGCTTATTTAGAGATCAGCCCCAGCATTTT
CASSLFRDQPQHF
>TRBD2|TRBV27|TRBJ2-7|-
TGTGCCAGCAGTTTATTCCCCCCCCTAGCGGGAAACTCCTACGAGCAGTACTTC
CASSLFPPLAGNSYEQYF
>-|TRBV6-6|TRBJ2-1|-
TGTGCCAGCAGTTACGCGGAGTTGGGCTACAATGAGCAGTTCTTC
CASSYAELGYNEQFF
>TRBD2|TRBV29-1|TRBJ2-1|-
TGCAGCGTTGAAGGGAGCGGGAGGGGAGATGAGCAGTTCTTC
CSVEGSGRGDEQFF
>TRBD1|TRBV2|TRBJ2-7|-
TGTGCCAGCAGGGACAGGGGAAACGAGCAGTACTTC
CASRDRGNEQYF
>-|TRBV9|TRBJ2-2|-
TGTGCCAGCAGCGTAGTAGACACCGGGGAGCTGTTTTTT
CASSVVDTGELFF
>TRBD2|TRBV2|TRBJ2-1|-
TGTGCCAGCAGGTTGACTAGCGGCAACAATGAGCAGTTCTTC
CASRLTSGNNEQFF
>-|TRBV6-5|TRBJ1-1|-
TGTGCCAGCAATCCCGGACGGCGGAACACTGAAGCTTTCTTT
CASNPGRRNTEAFF
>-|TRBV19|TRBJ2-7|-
TGTGCCAGTAGTATCAAAAACGTACCCTACGAGCAGTACTTC
CASSIKNVPYEQYF
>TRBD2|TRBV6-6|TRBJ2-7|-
TGTGCCAGCAGTTACTCCCACGGGGGGGAGTCCTACGAGCAGTACTTC
CASSYSHGGESYEQYF
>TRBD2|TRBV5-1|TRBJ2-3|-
TGCGCCAGCAGCCCTGGGACTAGCGTCCGCACAGATACGCAGTATTTT
CASSPGTSVRTDTQYF
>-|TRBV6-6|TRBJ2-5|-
TGTGCCAGCGGGGGAGAGACCCAGTACTTC
CASGGETQYF
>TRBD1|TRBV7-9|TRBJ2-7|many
TGTGCCAGCAGCTTAGTGATGACAGGGGGATCCTACGAGCAGTACTTC
CASSLVMTGGSYEQYF
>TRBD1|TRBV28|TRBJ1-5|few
TGTGCCAGCAGTTCCTCCGGGACAGGGTATAAGCCCCAGCATTTT
CASSSSGTGYKPQHF
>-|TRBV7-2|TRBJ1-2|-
TGTGCCAGCAGCTTAGCTTCGCAGGGCCACTATGGCTACACCTTC
CASSLASQGHYGYTF
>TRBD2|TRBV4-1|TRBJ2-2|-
TGCGCCAGCAGCCTCTTTGCCAGCGGGAGGTCTTCGAACACCGGGGAGCTGTTTTTT
CASSLFASGRSSNTGELFF
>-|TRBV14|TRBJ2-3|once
TGTGCCAGCAGCCTCCTTGAGCCTAGCACAGATACGCAGTATTTT
CASSLLEPSTDTQYF
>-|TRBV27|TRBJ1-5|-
TGTGCCAGCAGTTTACGACGGGACAATCAGCCCCAGCATTTT
CASSLRRDNQPQHF
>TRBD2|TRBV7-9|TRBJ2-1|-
TGTGCCAGCAGCATAAGCGGGAGTAAGGATGAGCAGTTCTTC
CASSISGSKDEQFF
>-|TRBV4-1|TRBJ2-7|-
TGCGCCAGCAGCCAAGGGACAGAAATCTACGAGCAGTACTTC
CASSQGTEIYEQYF
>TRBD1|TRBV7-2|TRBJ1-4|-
TGTGCCAGCAGCTCGGACAGGGGCGGGGAAAAACTGTTTTTT
CASSSDRGGEKLFF
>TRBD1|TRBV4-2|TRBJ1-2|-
TGTGCCAGCAGCCAACAGTCAGGGGGCCCTTTCCACTATGGCTACACCTTC
CASSQQSGGPFHYGYTF